The 21 T cell receptor beta chains in this list originate from one sample, sequenced in a study of T cells after yellow fever vaccination. A single record per CDR3 protein comes from TCRdb applying MiXCR to the 5' RACE reads. The table lists 95,000 to 150,000 distinct CDR3 sequences, roughly 9% of them singletons, with almost 40% in the top ten. The sequenced sample was CD8+ T cells sorted from PBMCs, obtained on the day of the yellow fever booster vaccination. These receptors all come from a man aged 18 to 29 who received the YFV17D yellow fever vaccine.

The J gene is TRBJ2-3, the V gene TRBV9; 8 bases align to TRBD2. Trimming cost V 5 bases and J 2 bases; bases outside gene matches: 10. Germline CDR1 reads SGDLS; CDR2 reads YYNGEE. This CDR3 is 16 amino acids long. The CDR3 region is CASRPGRGGFTDTQYF. In nucleotides, the CDR3 is TGTGCCAGCAGACCCGGGAGGGGGGGATTCACAGATACGCAGTATTTT. Variable domain in full (rest from reference TRBV9 and TRBJ2-3): DSGVTQTPKHLITATGQRVTLRCSPRSGDLSVYWYQQSLDQGLQFLIQYYNGEERAKGNILERFSAQQFPDLHSELNLSSLELGDSALYFCASRPGRGGFTDTQYFGPGTRLTVL.

In this sample, this clonotype turned up a few times. J is TRBJ2-3 and V is TRBV7-9; possibly TRBD1 or TRBD2 for D (6 bases each). With 4 bases removed from V and 0 bases from J, the gap between germline ends came to 11 bases. The CDR3 is made up of 15 amino acids. Germline V gives CDR1 SEHNR, CDR2 FQNEAQ (reference sequence). Written as DNA, the CDR3 is TGTGCCAGCAGCTCGGGGGCTTTTAGCACAGATACGCAGTATTTT. Translating gives CASSSGAFSTDTQYF.

This clonotype was counted a few times. The chain carries TRBV24-1 and TRBJ1-5; D not certain. Germline assignment: CDR1 KGHDR and CDR2 SFDVKD. The CDR3 is 12 residues long. Trimming pared 8 bases from V and 2 bases from J, leaving 6 bases between. The CDR3 bases are TGTGCCACCAACCAGGGCAATCAGCCCCAGCATTTT. Translating gives CATNQGNQPQHF.

This sequence joins TRBV6-6 and TRBJ2-2, with D unresolved. With 0 bases removed from V and 1 base from J, the gap between germline ends came to 12 bases. The CDR3 has 17 residues. The V gene's germline CDR1 is MNHNY and CDR2 SVGAGI (reference sequence). This chain's CDR3 is CASSYSPFQENTGELFF. The CDR3 region has the DNA TGTGCCAGCAGTTACTCCCCTTTTCAGGAGAACACCGGGGAGCTGTTTTTT.

The chain is built from TRBV12-3 or TRBV12-4 and TRBJ2-4; possibly TRBD1 or TRBD2 for D (5 bases each). The CDR3 totals 16 residues. Between the trimmed V and J ends, which lost 7 bases and 1 base, there was a span of 17 bases. CDR3: CASTQEGELAKNIQYF. In DNA form, the CDR3 reads TGTGCCAGCACGCAAGAAGGGGAGCTGGCCAAAAACATTCAGTACTTC.

The chain links TRBV12-3 or TRBV12-4 to TRBJ2-1; possible D gene TRBD2, 6 bases. V was cut by 4 bases and J by 7 bases, with 14 bases left in between. The CDR3 loop spans 14 amino acids. The CDR3 DNA follows: TGTGCCAGCAGTTCGGGACTCGTGACGAATGAGCAGTTCTTC. Translating it yields CASSSGLVTNEQFF.

This clonotype was observed at least ten times. The gene calls are TRBV19 and TRBJ1-5; D possibly corresponds to TRBD1 (6 bases). Germline assignment: CDR1 LNHDA and CDR2 SQIVND (reference sequence). The CDR3 totals 15 residues. Trimming took 6 bases from V and 2 from J, leaving 14 bases between them. The CDR3: CASRSRDNGNQPQHF. CDR3 nucleotide sequence: TGTGCCAGTAGGTCTCGGGACAATGGCAATCAGCCCCAGCATTTT.

This clonotype is medium-sized by share. The chain carries TRBV4-1 and TRBJ1-2; D uncertain. This CDR3 is 14 amino acids long. The V end was cut by 1 base, the J end by 5 bases, with 11 bases between. Germline assignment: CDR1 MGHRA and CDR2 YSYEKL. DNA of the CDR3: TGCGCCAGCAGCCAAGTAAGGACGGGTTATGGCTACACCTTC. Protein sequence: CASSQVRTGYGYTF.

The chain joins TRBV11-3 to TRBJ2-1, with TRBD2 identical over 8 bases. The germline V gene has CDR1 SGHNT and CDR2 YENEEA. V lost 5 bases, J lost 4 bases, and 7 bases stayed unmatched. The CDR3 extends over 15 amino acids. The CDR3 region is CASSLTGGPYNEQFF. The CDR3 nucleotides read TGTGCCAGCAGCCTAACGGGGGGGCCTTACAATGAGCAGTTCTTC. The full variable domain, in which reference TRBV11-3 and TRBJ2-1 provide the parts outside the CDR3, is EAGVVQSPRYKIIEKKQPVAFWCNPISGHNTLYWYLQNLGQGPELLIRYENEEAVDDSQLPKDRFSAERLKGVDSTLKIQPAELGDSAVYLCASSLTGGPYNEQFFGPGTRLTVL.

This clonotype occurred many times. The CDR3 loop is CASSQSSGMVSYEQYF. As DNA, the CDR3 is TGTGCCAGCAGTCAGAGTTCAGGGATGGTCTCCTACGAGCAGTACTTC. The chain links TRBV5-5 to TRBJ2-7, with a weak D call TRBD1 (5 bases). The V end lost 5 bases, the J end lost 0 bases, and 18 bases lay between the germline ends. CDR1 is SGHKS and CDR2 is YYEKEE in the germline V gene (reference sequence). The CDR3 spans 16 residues.

The chain combines TRBV6-2 or TRBV6-3 with TRBJ2-6; no firm D call. Trimming left V 5 bases short and J 0 bases short, with 17 bases between. The CDR3 is 18 amino acids. The germline CDR1 and CDR2 sequences are MNHEY and SVGEGT. The CDR3 reads CASSLLGTGSSGANVLTF. DNA for the CDR3: TGTGCCAGCAGTCTCCTCGGAACGGGTAGCTCTGGGGCCAACGTCCTGACTTTC.

This clonotype was recorded a few times. V and J are TRBV4-1 and TRBJ1-2, with TRBD1 matching over 8 bases. V trimming: 3 bases; J trimming: 5 bases; junction bases outside the gene matches: 8. Looked up from germline, CDR1 is MGHRA and CDR2 is YSYEKL. This CDR3 comprises 15 residues. CDR3 region: CASSHKDRAGYGYTF. CDR3 nucleotides: TGCGCCAGCAGCCACAAGGACAGGGCGGGGTATGGCTACACCTTC.

The rearrangement links TRBV5-6 to TRBJ2-7, with D possibly being TRBD1 (6 bases). The germline CDR1 and CDR2 sequences are SGHDT and YYEEEE. The CDR3 contains 13 residues. Between the trimmed V and J ends, which lost 4 bases and 6 bases, there was a span of 14 bases. CDR3: CASSPIGTIEQYF. The CDR3 DNA follows: TGTGCCAGCAGCCCCATCGGGACAATCGAGCAGTACTTC. Looking up the rest from reference TRBV5-6 and TRBJ2-7 gives the full variable domain: DAGVTQSPTHLIKTRGQQVTLRCSPKSGHDTVSWYQQALGQGPQFIFQYYEEEERQRGNFPDRFSGHQFPNYSSELNVNALLLGDSALYLCASSPIGTIEQYFGPGTRLTVT.

There are a few counts of this clonotype. The chain recombines TRBV4-1 with TRBJ1-4; D perhaps matches TRBD1 (5 bases). V lost 4 bases and J lost 1, with 7 bases in between. The germline V gene has CDR1 MGHRA and CDR2 YSYEKL. This CDR3 region has 14 residues. This chain's CDR3 is CASSRQGTNEKLFF. CDR3 coding DNA: TGCGCCAGCAGCCGCCAGGGAACTAATGAAAAACTGTTTTTT.

This clonotype was counted many times. The gene calls are TRBV29-1 and TRBJ2-2; D unclear. There are 11 residues in the CDR3. V lost 7 bases to trimming and J lost 7 bases, with 10 bases between them. Per the germline V gene, CDR1 is SQVTM and CDR2 is ANQGSEA. Written as DNA, the CDR3 is TGCAGCGGTCTCGTGGTCGGGGAGCTGTTTTTT. This sequence encodes CSGLVVGELFF.

The table lists this clonotype with many counts. V gene TRBV7-3 combines with J gene TRBJ2-2; a weak D match, TRBD1 (5 bases). There are 15 residues in the CDR3. V was trimmed by 3 bases and J by 4 bases, leaving 12 bases between them. Germline V lookup: CDR1 SGHTA, CDR2 FQGTGA. This chain's CDR3 is CASSFSARATGELFF. For the CDR3, the DNA is TGTGCCAGCAGCTTCTCCGCCAGGGCCACCGGGGAGCTGTTTTTT.

The chain uses TRBV29-1 and TRBJ2-7, with 7 bases that match TRBD1. The germline V gene encodes CDR1 SQVTM and CDR2 ANQGSEA. The CDR3 spans 13 residues. Unmatched junction bases numbered 4, after V lost 1 base and J lost 4 bases. The CDR3 DNA sequence: TGCAGCGTTGAAGTTCCAGGGGGTTACGAGCAGTACTTC. This gives the protein CSVEVPGGYEQYF.

V is TRBV4-1 and J is TRBJ2-3, with D possibly being TRBD2 (6 bases). Germline V gene lookup returns CDR1 MGHRA and CDR2 YSYEKL. CDR3 length: 16 amino acids. Trimming removed 1 base from V and 4 bases from J, with 15 bases in between. The CDR3 nucleotides are TGCGCCAGCAGCCAAGGGTACCGGGGGAACTCAGATACGCAGTATTTT. It codes for CASSQGYRGNSDTQYF.

Many counts were recorded for this clonotype. This sequence joins TRBV4-1 and TRBJ2-7; D is possibly TRBD1 or TRBD2 (5 bases each). Germline loops: CDR1 MGHRA, CDR2 YSYEKL. This CDR3 spans 16 amino acids. V lost 1 base to trimming and J lost 1 base, with 14 bases between them. The CDR3 is CASSQGGTGPSYEQYF. DNA of the CDR3: TGCGCCAGCAGCCAAGGTGGGACGGGTCCGTCCTACGAGCAGTACTTC.

V is TRBV27 and J is TRBJ2-2, with unresolved D. Germline V lookup: CDR1 MNHEY, CDR2 SMNVEV (reference sequence). V lost 1 base to trimming and J lost 2 bases, with 2 bases between them. This CDR3 contains 13 residues. The CDR3 reads CASSLYNTGELFF. The CDR3 coding sequence is TGTGCCAGCAGTTTATACAACACCGGGGAGCTGTTTTTT.

This clonotype showed up just a few times. The J gene is TRBJ2-7, the V gene TRBV10-3, with 8 nucleotides matching TRBD1. Trimming at V came to 11 bases and at J to 3 bases, leaving 12 bases not matched to a gene. The CDR3 loop spans 14 amino acids. Germline lookup yields CDR1 ENHRY and CDR2 SYGVKD. The CDR3 DNA sequence: TGTGCCTCCGCGCCCGGGACAGGCCTCTACGAGCAGTACGTC. Translated: CASAPGTGLYEQYV.